This T cell receptor beta chain derives from a study of blood T cells in healthy people across ages. Study as a whole: There was about one barcoded beta molecule captured by template switching per two T cells.

It was with a sample-barcoded 5' primer and a J-beta primer mix that a second PCR of roughly 7 to 12 cycles was run. Template switching added a 12-random-nucleotide identifier to every cDNA molecule. TCRdb reprocessed the 5' RACE reads with MiXCR, giving one entry per CDR3 protein. Of roughly 1.5 million distinct CDR3 sequences listed, roughly 43% are singletons. This clonotype was found a few times. The ends were cut back, 5 bases at V and 5 bases at J, with 17 bases in the middle. The length of the CDR3 is 15 residues. CDR1 is SEHNR, CDR2 FQNEAQ, per germline (reference sequence). V usage is TRBV7-9 and J usage is TRBJ2-3; D is tentatively TRBD1 or TRBD2 (5 bases each). The TCR originated in a woman between 18 and 29 years old in good health. The sample was blood. CDR3 loop: CASSRGPLGEDTQYF. The CDR3 DNA reads TGTGCCAGCAGCCGTGGACCATTGGGGGAAGATACGCAGTATTTT.